Below, one TCR beta chain is given with its context. In the original processing: Scientists estimated how many nucleated cells there were by amplifying reference gene primers. Using immunoSEQ multiplex PCR, the repertoire was profiled, and TCRdb retains in-frame clones only, with some absent. The DNA gave D and trimming, while V, J and clone size come from that table. Of about 320,000 clones in the sample, over 75% were seen once. This record belongs to a study of blood T cell repertoires in COVID-19. Study-level information: Samples of COVID-19 (acute and convalescent) were obtained from the United States, Italy and Spain. In each case, the material was cDNA or gDNA derived from T cells, B-cell-depleted T cells, or PBMCs.

Germline V gene sequence: CDR1 GTSNPN, CDR2 SVGIG (reference sequence). The CDR3 length is 13 residues. With 5 bases removed from V and 0 bases from J, the gap between germline ends came to 11 bases. The TCR comes from a human donor in a cohort sampled during active COVID-19. The sample consisted of peripheral blood. The V gene is TRBV30, the J gene TRBJ2-7; no clear D. The CDR3 DNA sequence: TGTGCCTGGCAAACCAAGAGCTCCTACGAGCAGTACTTC. This sequence encodes CAWQTKSSYEQYF.